The 29 T cell receptor beta chains below come from one sample, sequenced in a study of cytomegalovirus exposure and HLA in healthy donors. The PCR made use of 60 Vbeta and 13 Jbeta primers. Here immunoSEQ multiplex PCR was the method, and the copy in TCRdb shows in-frame clones only, minus some. This sample carries about 110,000 clones, approximately 82% of them seen once, and the ten largest clones take approximately 2.4%. The sample was PBMCs. The receptors originated from a man aged 35-49 years in good health and CMV-seronegative.

V usage is TRBV7-9 and J usage is TRBJ1-1; 7 bases line up with TRBD1. CDR1 and CDR2 (germline): SEHNR, FQNEAQ (reference sequence). CDR3 length: 13 residues. With 3 bases clipped from V and 10 bases from J, the junction kept 8 bases outside the gene matches. The CDR3 coding sequence is TGTGCCAGCAGCTTTATCGACAGGGATGGAGCTTTCTTT. Its protein is CASSFIDRDGAFF.

The rearrangement uses TRBV7-8 and TRBJ2-3, with 8 bases fitting TRBD2. Germline CDR1 and CDR2: SGHVS and FQNEAQ. The CDR3 has 16 residues. Germline trimming cut 5 bases from V and 6 bases from J; bases unmatched to any gene: 13. The CDR3 nucleotides read TGTGCCAGCAGCAGCCCGGGGGGGGCCCGTGGTGATACGCAGTATTTT. Its protein is CASSSPGGARGDTQYF. The whole variable domain, filled in from reference TRBV7-8 and TRBJ2-3, reads GAGVSQSPRYKVAKRGQDVALRCDPISGHVSLFWYQQALGQGPEFLTYFQNEAQLDKSGLPSDRFFAERPEGSVSTLKIQRTQQEDSAVYLCASSSPGGARGDTQYFGPGTRLTVL.

This clone came up once. The J gene is TRBJ2-3, the V gene TRBV27; no firm D call. The CDR3 covers 13 residues. Between the trimmed V and J ends, which lost 6 bases and 1 base, there was a span of 8 bases. The V gene's germline CDR1 is MNHEY and CDR2 SMNVEV (reference sequence). Here the CDR3 DNA reads TGTGCCAGCAGAGCCCGGGGCACAGATACGCAGTATTTT. It specifies CASRARGTDTQYF.

The V and J genes are TRBV18 and TRBJ1-1; weak D call: TRBD1 (5 bases). Germline CDR1 reads KGHSH; CDR2 reads LQKENI. CDR3 length: 16 amino acids. Trimming took 5 bases from V and 3 from J, leaving 19 bases between them. The CDR3 loop is CASSAKTPRGDTEAFF. CDR3 DNA: TGTGCCAGCTCAGCCAAAACACCCCGGGGGGACACTGAAGCTTTCTTT.

This clone was seen a few times. In DNA form, the CDR3 reads TGCGCCAGCAGCTTGTCCGGGACAGTGAACACTGAAGCTTTCTTT. Amino acid sequence: CASSLSGTVNTEAFF. V and J are TRBV5-1 and TRBJ1-1, with 7 bases that match TRBD1. Germline values: CDR1 SGHRS, CDR2 YFSETQ. The CDR3 extends over 15 amino acids. The V segment lost 1 base and the J segment 0 bases; nucleotides outside the gene matches: 3.

The chain combines TRBV14 with TRBJ1-6; D ambiguous. This CDR3 contains 14 residues. Germline assignment: CDR1 SGHDN and CDR2 FVKESK. The V gene lost 4 bases and the J gene lost 5 bases, with 9 bases spanning the gap. The CDR3 DNA reads TGTGCCAGCAGCCCCCGGGAGGATAATTCACCCCTCCACTTT. Its translation: CASSPREDNSPLHF.

The chain carries TRBV2 and TRBJ2-7; TRBD1 is a possible D gene (6 bases). Trimming cost V 10 bases and J 0 bases, with 16 bases left between them. The CDR3 runs 14 residues. The germline CDR1 and CDR2 sequences are SNHLY and FYNNEI. CDR3 bases: TGTGCCACCCGCCGGGACACCGTCTCCTACGAGCAGTACTTC. Translation: CATRRDTVSYEQYF.

CDR3 sequence (DNA): TGTGCCAGCAGCGTAGGTGGACACGGCCCGTACGAGCAGTACTTC. Encoded protein: CASSVGGHGPYEQYF. The genes are TRBV9 and TRBJ2-5; the D gene is possibly TRBD1 (5 bases). The J call may not be correct, given that the DNA end is closer to TRBJ2-7. Germline loops: CDR1 SGDLS, CDR2 YYNGEE. This CDR3 is 15 amino acids long.

This clone appeared a few times. V is TRBV2 and J is TRBJ1-4; 9 positions agree with TRBD1. The V gene end was trimmed by 6 bases and the J gene end by 2 bases; junction bases not matched to a gene: 4. The CDR3 consists of 15 residues. Germline V CDR1 and CDR2: SNHLY, FYNNEI. As DNA, the CDR3 is TGTGCCAGCAGATACAGGGGGCGGACTAATGAAAAACTGTTTTTT. Protein sequence: CASRYRGRTNEKLFF.

The rearrangement joins TRBV6-1 to TRBJ1-2; tentatively, D is TRBD1 (6 bases). This CDR3 spans 14 amino acids. Germline assignment: CDR1 MNHNS and CDR2 SASEGT. V lost 4 bases to trimming and J lost 7 bases, with 16 bases between them. The CDR3, as DNA: TGTGCCAGCAGTGCCTCCCGGGACATGGGTGGCTACACCTTC. It specifies CASSASRDMGGYTF.

This clone was detected only a few times. The J gene is TRBJ1-1, the V gene TRBV5-1; no clear D. Germline V gene sequence: CDR1 SGHRS, CDR2 YFSETQ. The ends were cut back, 4 bases at V and 1 base at J, with 17 bases in the middle. This CDR3 comprises 16 residues. The CDR3 is CASSGPSTARNTEAFF. In DNA, the CDR3 is TGCGCCAGCAGCGGGCCATCGACGGCAAGGAACACTGAAGCTTTCTTT.

The chain couples TRBV5-1 to TRBJ1-1; a possible D gene is TRBD1 (6 bases). V was shortened by 1 base and J by 6 bases, with 10 bases between the two germline ends. This CDR3 region has 13 residues. Germline CDR1 and CDR2: SGHRS and YFSETQ. In DNA, the CDR3 is TGCGCCAGCAGCTTGAGGGGGATGCCTGAAGCTTTCTTT. Amino acid sequence: CASSLRGMPEAFF.

V and J are TRBV5-8 and TRBJ2-7; weak D call: TRBD1 (6 bases). The germline V gene encodes CDR1 SGHTS and CDR2 YDEGEE. The V end lost 4 bases, the J end lost 3 bases, and 17 bases lay between the germline ends. CDR3 length: 15 residues. CDR3 protein: CASSPDRRRNYEQYF. CDR3 in DNA: TGTGCCAGCAGCCCGGACAGAAGGAGGAACTACGAGCAGTACTTC.

The V call is TRBV27, the J call TRBJ2-2, with 10 bases fitting TRBD1. With 5 bases clipped from V and 7 bases from J, the junction kept 10 bases outside the gene matches. From germline, CDR1 is MNHEY and CDR2 SMNVEV (reference sequence). The CDR3 is 16 residues long. As DNA, the CDR3 is TGTGCCAGCAGTACGACGGACAGGGGGGGTGTCGGGGAGCTGTTTTTT. This translates into CASSTTDRGGVGELFF.

V and J are TRBV19 and TRBJ2-3; 8 bases map to TRBD2. This CDR3 has 16 amino acids. The germline gives CDR1 LNHDA, CDR2 SQIVND (reference sequence). V dropped 5 bases and J dropped 2; count of bases not matched to a gene: 9. CDR3 sequence: CASSPRAGAITDTQYF. DNA for the CDR3: TGTGCCAGTAGTCCACGAGCGGGGGCCATCACAGATACGCAGTATTTT.

This rearrangement joins TRBV7-9 to TRBJ1-2; 7 nucleotides align to TRBD1. Germline V CDR1 and CDR2: SEHNR, FQNEAQ (reference sequence). This CDR3 spans 15 amino acids. The ends lost 5 bases at V and 5 bases at J; junction bases unmatched: 11. In DNA form, the CDR3 reads TGTGCCAGCAGCCGTTATGTGACAGGGCAATATGGCTACACCTTC. This encodes CASSRYVTGQYGYTF.

A word on this clone: A junction boundary mismatches the germline segment, possibly from a read error. The rearrangement uses TRBV5-1 and TRBJ2-1; TRBD1 agrees at 8 bases. Germline V gives CDR1 SGHRS, CDR2 YFSETQ. The CDR3 is made up of 12 amino acids. The CDR3 loop is CASSLDPGGRIF. CDR3 bases: TGCGCCAGCAGCTTGGACCCAGGGGGCAGGATCTTC.

The V and J genes are TRBV10-3 and TRBJ1-2; 10 bases line up with TRBD1. V dropped 4 bases and J dropped 6; count of bases not matched to a gene: 8. This CDR3 comprises 15 residues. Per the germline V gene, CDR1 is ENHRY and CDR2 is SYGVKD. CDR3 coding DNA: TGTGCCATCAGTGTCCGGGACAGGGGTCCGGATGGCTACACCTTC. Its translation: CAISVRDRGPDGYTF.

This clone was detected only a few times. This rearrangement joins TRBV7-7 to TRBJ2-5; TRBD2 aligns across 12 bases. CDR1 is SSHAT and CDR2 is FNYEAQ in the germline V gene (reference sequence). The V gene end was trimmed by 6 bases and the J gene end by 5 bases; junction bases not matched to a gene: 10. The CDR3 totals 16 residues. Here the CDR3 reads CASSPLAGGVQETQYF. CDR3 in DNA: TGTGCCAGCAGTCCACTAGCGGGGGGAGTTCAGGAGACCCAGTACTTC.

This clone appeared a single time. V usage is TRBV4-2 and J usage is TRBJ2-7; D is ambiguous. V lost 5 bases, J lost 2 bases, and 4 bases lay in between. Germline lookup yields CDR1 LGHNA and CDR2 YNFKEQ. The CDR3 is made up of 11 amino acids. The CDR3 is CASSSTYEQYF. The CDR3 bases are TGTGCCAGCAGCTCTACCTACGAGCAGTACTTC.

The V call is TRBV5-4, the J call TRBJ2-5, with D perhaps matching TRBD2 (6 bases). CDR3 length: 14 amino acids. V shed 4 bases and J shed 4 bases, with 14 bases lying between them. Germline loops: CDR1 SGHNT, CDR2 YYREEE (reference sequence). The CDR3 DNA is TGTGCCAGCAGCCAGTCGGGGGTGCGAGAGACCCAGTACTTC. Residues: CASSQSGVRETQYF.

CDR3 bases: TGTGCCAGCAGCCCCTACCACTCCTACGAGCAGTACTTC. This gives the protein CASSPYHSYEQYF. V is TRBV5-5 and J is TRBJ2-7; D remains unclear. Germline loops: CDR1 SGHKS, CDR2 YYEKEE (reference sequence). V shed 4 bases and J shed 0 bases, with 8 bases lying between them. The length of the CDR3 is 13 residues.

The rearrangement joins TRBV7-6 to TRBJ1-2; D remains unclear. Trimming took off 5 bases at V and 0 bases at J, with 7 bases between the two ends. The CDR3 is made up of 13 amino acids. The germline V gene has CDR1 SGHVS and CDR2 FNYEAQ. The CDR3 DNA sequence: TGTGCCAGCAGCCAGGAAGCTAACTATGGCTACACCTTC. This translates into CASSQEANYGYTF.

The chain couples TRBV6-5 to TRBJ2-3; the match to TRBD2 covers 7 bases. CDR1 is MNHEY, CDR2 SVGAGI, per germline. The J segment lost 4 bases and the V segment lost 6 bases, leaving 7 bases of the junction unmatched. This CDR3 has 14 amino acids. CDR3 amino acids: CASRVGGGSDTQYF. As DNA, the CDR3 is TGTGCCAGCAGGGTGGGCGGGGGTTCAGATACGCAGTATTTT.

The chain employs TRBV4-1 and TRBJ2-3, with a tentative D call TRBD2 (5 bases). CDR1 MGHRA and CDR2 YSYEKL come from the germline V gene. The CDR3 has 14 amino acids. The germline V and J ends were trimmed by 2 bases and 0 bases, with 6 bases remaining between them. The CDR3 here is CASSQQRSTDTQYF. DNA of the CDR3: TGCGCCAGCAGCCAACAGCGGAGCACAGATACGCAGTATTTT.

This chain joins TRBV7-9 and TRBJ1-2; 9 bases map to TRBD1. The germline gives CDR1 SEHNR, CDR2 FQNEAQ (reference sequence). The CDR3 covers 13 residues. The V and J ends lost 5 bases and 7 bases, in that order; junction bases with no gene match: 5. CDR3 sequence: CASSRDRVLGYTF. CDR3 nucleotides: TGTGCCAGCAGCCGGGACAGGGTCCTTGGCTACACCTTC.

In this sample, this clone turned up a few times. The chain has TRBV6-5 and TRBJ2-7; the D gene is possibly TRBD2 (6 bases). The CDR3 has 13 residues. Germline values: CDR1 MNHEY, CDR2 SVGAGI. V lost 9 bases and J 0 bases, leaving 12 bases between the germline ends. CDR3 loop: CASFGGPSYEQYF. The CDR3 bases are TGTGCCAGTTTCGGGGGTCCCTCCTACGAGCAGTACTTC.

In its sample, this clone was seen a few times. CDR3: CSVEEFYEQYF. CDR3 in DNA: TGCAGCGTTGAGGAGTTCTACGAGCAGTACTTC. V usage is TRBV29-1 and J usage is TRBJ2-7; D is unclear. V gave up 3 bases and J gave up 3 bases, with 6 bases separating them. The CDR3 covers 11 residues. Per the germline V gene, CDR1 is SQVTM and CDR2 is ANQGSEA.

The chain combines TRBV7-2 with TRBJ2-7, with 10 bases fitting TRBD1. Germline lookup yields CDR1 SGHTA and CDR2 FQGNSA. This CDR3 is built from 16 residues. V shed 5 bases and J 7 bases; nucleotides not matched to a gene: 14. CDR3 coding DNA: TGTGCCAGCAGCCCCCGGGCCCGGACAGGGGGAGGTGAGCAGTACTTC. It translates to CASSPRARTGGGEQYF.